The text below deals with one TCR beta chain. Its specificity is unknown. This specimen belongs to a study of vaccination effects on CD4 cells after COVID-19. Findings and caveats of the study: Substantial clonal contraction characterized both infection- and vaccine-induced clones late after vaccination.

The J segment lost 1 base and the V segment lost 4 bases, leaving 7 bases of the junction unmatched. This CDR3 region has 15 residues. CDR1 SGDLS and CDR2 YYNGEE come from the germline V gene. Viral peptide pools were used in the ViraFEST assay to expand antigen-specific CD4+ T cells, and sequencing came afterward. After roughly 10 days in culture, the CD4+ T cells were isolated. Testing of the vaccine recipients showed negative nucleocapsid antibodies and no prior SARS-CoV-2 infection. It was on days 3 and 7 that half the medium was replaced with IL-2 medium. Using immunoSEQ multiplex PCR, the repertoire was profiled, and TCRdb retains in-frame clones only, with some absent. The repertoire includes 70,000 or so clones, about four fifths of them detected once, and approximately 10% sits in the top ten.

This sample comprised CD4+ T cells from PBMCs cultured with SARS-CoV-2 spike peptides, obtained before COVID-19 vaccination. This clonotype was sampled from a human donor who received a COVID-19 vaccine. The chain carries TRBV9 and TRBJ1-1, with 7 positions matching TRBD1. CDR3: CASSTRDRQNTEAFF. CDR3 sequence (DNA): TGTGCCAGCAGCACCCGGGACAGACAGAACACTGAAGCTTTCTTT.